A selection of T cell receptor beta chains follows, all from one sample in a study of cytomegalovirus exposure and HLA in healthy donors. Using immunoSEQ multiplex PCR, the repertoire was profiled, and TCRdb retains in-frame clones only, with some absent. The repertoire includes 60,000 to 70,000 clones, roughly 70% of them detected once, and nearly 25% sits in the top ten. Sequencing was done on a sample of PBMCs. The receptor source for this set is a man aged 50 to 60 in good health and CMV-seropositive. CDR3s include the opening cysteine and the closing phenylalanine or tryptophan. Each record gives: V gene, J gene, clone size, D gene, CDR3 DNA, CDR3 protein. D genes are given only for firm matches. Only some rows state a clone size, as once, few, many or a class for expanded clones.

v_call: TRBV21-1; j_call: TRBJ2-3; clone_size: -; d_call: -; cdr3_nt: TGTGCCAGCAGCAGAAAGAGAGAAAGTAAGTCGCCAGATACGCAGTATTTT; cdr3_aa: CASSRKRESKSPDTQYF
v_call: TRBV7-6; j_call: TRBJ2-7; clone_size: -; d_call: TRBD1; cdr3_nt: TGTGCCAGCAGCTCTCGGGACAGTAAAAGCTACGAGCAGTACTTC; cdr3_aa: CASSSRDSKSYEQYF
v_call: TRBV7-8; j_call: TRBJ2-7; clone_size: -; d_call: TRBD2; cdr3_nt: TGTGCCAGCAGCCCGGGGGAGGGGTTGTTAAAGTACTTC; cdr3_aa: CASSPGEGLLKYF
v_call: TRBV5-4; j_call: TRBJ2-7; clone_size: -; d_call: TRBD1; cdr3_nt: TGTGCCAGCAGCACCGGGGACAGGGTTACCTACGAGCAGTACTTC; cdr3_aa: CASSTGDRVTYEQYF
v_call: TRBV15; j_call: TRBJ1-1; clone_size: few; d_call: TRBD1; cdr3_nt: TGTGCCACCAGCAACAGGGGGGGCACTGAAGCTTTCTTT; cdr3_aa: CATSNRGGTEAFF
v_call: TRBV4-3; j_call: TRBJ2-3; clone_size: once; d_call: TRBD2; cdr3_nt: TGCGCCAGCAGCCAGAGCGGGGGGCGATTAGATACGCAGTATTTT; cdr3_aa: CASSQSGGRLDTQYF
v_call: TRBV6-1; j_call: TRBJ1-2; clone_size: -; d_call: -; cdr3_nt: TGTGCCAGCAGTGAGGGGGGACCCAACTATGGCTACACCTTC; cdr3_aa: CASSEGGPNYGYTF
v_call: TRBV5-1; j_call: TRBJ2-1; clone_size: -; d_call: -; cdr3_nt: TGCGCCAGCTCCCGACCGGGACAAACATACAATGAGCAGTTCTTC; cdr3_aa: CASSRPGQTYNEQFF
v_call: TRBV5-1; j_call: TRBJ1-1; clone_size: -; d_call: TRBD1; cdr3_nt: TGCGCCAGCAGCTCGGTACAGGGGGCACTGTCAAACACTGAAGCTTTCTTT; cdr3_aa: CASSSVQGALSNTEAFF
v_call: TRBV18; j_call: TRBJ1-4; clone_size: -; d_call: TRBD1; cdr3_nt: TGTGCCAGCTCACCGCCGGGACAGGGAACAGAAAAACTGTTTTTT; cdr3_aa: CASSPPGQGTEKLFF
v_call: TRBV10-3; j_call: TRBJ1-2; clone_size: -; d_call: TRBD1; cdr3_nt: TGTGCCATCAGTGAACAGGGGGCGGACTATGGCTACACCTTC; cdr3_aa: CAISEQGADYGYTF